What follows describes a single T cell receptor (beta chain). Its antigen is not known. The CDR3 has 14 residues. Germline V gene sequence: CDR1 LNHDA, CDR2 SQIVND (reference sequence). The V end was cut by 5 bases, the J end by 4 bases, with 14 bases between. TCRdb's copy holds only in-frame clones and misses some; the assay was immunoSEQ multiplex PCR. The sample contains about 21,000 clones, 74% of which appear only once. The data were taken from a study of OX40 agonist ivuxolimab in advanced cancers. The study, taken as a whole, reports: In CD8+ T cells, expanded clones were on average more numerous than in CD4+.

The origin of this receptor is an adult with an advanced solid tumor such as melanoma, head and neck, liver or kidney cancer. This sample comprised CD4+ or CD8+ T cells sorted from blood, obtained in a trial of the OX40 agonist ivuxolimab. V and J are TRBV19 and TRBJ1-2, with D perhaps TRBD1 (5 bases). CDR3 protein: CASSPGLPLYGYTF. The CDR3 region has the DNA TGTGCCAGTAGTCCGGGACTTCCTCTCTATGGCTACACCTTC.